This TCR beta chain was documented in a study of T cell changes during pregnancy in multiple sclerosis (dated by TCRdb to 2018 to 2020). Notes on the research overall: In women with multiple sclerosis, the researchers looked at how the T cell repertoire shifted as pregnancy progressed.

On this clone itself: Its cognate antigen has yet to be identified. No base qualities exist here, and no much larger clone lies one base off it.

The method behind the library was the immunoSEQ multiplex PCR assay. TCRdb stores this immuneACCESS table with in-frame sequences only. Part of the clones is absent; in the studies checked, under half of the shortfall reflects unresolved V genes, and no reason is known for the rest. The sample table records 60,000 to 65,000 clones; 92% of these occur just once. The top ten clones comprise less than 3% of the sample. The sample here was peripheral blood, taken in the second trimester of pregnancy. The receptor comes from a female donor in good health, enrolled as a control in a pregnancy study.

The nucleotide sequence is given as TGCAGTGCTAGGGGTTTCGATGAGCAGTTCTTC. This yields the protein CSARGFDEQFF. The V and J segments used are TRBV29-1 and TRBJ2-1, and possibly TRBD1, on 5 matching bases. As encoded in the germline V gene, CDR1 is SQVTM while CDR2 is ANQGSEA. Spanning cysteine to phenylalanine, the CDR3 consists of 11 amino acids. The retained sequence is limited to the CDR3, 33 bases, with the frame set at the first base.